This T cell receptor (beta chain) was found in a study of cytomegalovirus exposure and HLA in healthy donors. General study points: Cytomegalovirus status was reportedly diagnosed by the classifier with high sensitivity and specificity. Specificity of three CMV-associated chains for CMV antigens was verified in vitro.

As to this clone: Its matching antigen is unknown.

Separate from the roughly 670-subject first cohort, the approximately 130-subject validation cohort was the one that the donors belonged to. Assay: immunoSEQ multiplex PCR; the TCRdb copy retains only in-frame clones and omits some. Of 100,000 to 150,000 clones listed, 89% were seen once; the top ten hold less than 1.5%. This CDR3 has 14 amino acids. CDR1 and CDR2 from the germline V gene are SEHNR and FQNEAQ (reference sequence). The ends were cut back, 2 bases at V and 6 bases at J, with 13 bases in the middle. The source material was PBMCs. This TCR was sampled from a woman aged 18-29 years in good health and CMV-seronegative. The V call is TRBV7-9, the J call TRBJ1-2; a possible D gene is TRBD1 (5 bases). The CDR3 region is CASSLIQGVDGYTF. CDR3 DNA: TGTGCCAGCAGCTTAATCCAGGGCGTGGATGGCTACACCTTC.